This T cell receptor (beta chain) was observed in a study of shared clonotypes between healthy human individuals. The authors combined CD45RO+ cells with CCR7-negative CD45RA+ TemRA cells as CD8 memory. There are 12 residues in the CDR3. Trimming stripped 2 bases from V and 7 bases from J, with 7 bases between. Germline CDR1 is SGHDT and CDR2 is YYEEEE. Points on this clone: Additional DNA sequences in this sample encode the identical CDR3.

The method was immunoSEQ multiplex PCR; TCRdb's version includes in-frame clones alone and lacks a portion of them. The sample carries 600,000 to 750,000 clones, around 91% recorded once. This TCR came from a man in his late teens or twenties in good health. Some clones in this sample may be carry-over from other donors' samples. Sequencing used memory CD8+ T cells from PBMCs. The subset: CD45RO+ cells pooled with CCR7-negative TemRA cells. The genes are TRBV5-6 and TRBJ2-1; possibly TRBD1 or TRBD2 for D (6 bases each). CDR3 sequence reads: CASSLGGNEQFF. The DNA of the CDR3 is TGTGCCAGCAGCTTAGGGGGGAATGAGCAGTTCTTC.